This TCR beta chain is drawn from a study of cytomegalovirus exposure and HLA in healthy donors. Use of 60 Vbeta and 13 Jbeta primers characterized the PCR. Sequencing was performed with immunoSEQ multiplex PCR; in TCRdb, only in-frame clones are kept and a portion is missing. Here the sample spans about 160,000 clones, 75% to 90% being singletons. Points on this clone: As yet, its antigen is unknown.

Notes on the study in general: Later analysis revealed greater clonal expansion in HLA-associated TCR beta chains than in equally common others. Cytomegalovirus status was reportedly diagnosed by the classifier with high specificity and sensitivity. In a later analysis, DRB1 alleles had the most associated TCRs; HLA-C alleles the fewest. Sequencing likely generated an artifact that appeared as a cluster of highly shared sequence variants.

CDR1 LNHDA and CDR2 SQIVND come from the germline V gene (reference sequence). The J segment lost 8 bases and the V segment lost 3 bases, leaving 9 bases of the junction unmatched. CDR3 length: 16 amino acids. The origin of this receptor is a woman aged 18-29 years in good health and CMV-seronegative. What was sequenced was PBMCs. The gene calls are TRBV19 and TRBJ2-2; 10 nucleotides line up with TRBD1. Here the CDR3 reads CASSMTGQGLPGELFF. The CDR3 bases are TGTGCCAGTAGTATGACGGGACAGGGGTTACCGGGGGAGCTGTTTTTT.